This T cell receptor (beta chain) originates from a study of T cell responses to AZD1222 COVID-19 vaccine. The CDR3 has 19 residues. Researchers grouped second doses given at about 4 or about 12 weeks into one pool. Points from the study as a whole: Donors were largely white British and mainly female; clonal diversity was possibly underestimated.

A word on this clone: Its specificity is unknown.

Measured with immunoSEQ multiplex PCR; TCRdb has only the in-frame clones, and not every one. The repertoire has 150,000 to 200,000 clones, over 90% of them found once; the top ten carry 1.5% to 2%. This receptor was identified in an adult who received the AZD1222 COVID-19 vaccine. The chain carries TRBV21-1 and TRBJ1-4; the table gives TRBD1 as D, unverified against the DNA. TRBV21-1 is a pseudogene. Sequenced material: peripheral blood, taken 28 days after the second AZD1222 dose. The CDR3: CASSKGVVFGTGGLEKLFF. The DNA for the CDR3 is TGTGCCAGCAGCAAGGGCGTGGTTTTCGGGACAGGGGGTTTGGAAAAACTGTTTTTT.